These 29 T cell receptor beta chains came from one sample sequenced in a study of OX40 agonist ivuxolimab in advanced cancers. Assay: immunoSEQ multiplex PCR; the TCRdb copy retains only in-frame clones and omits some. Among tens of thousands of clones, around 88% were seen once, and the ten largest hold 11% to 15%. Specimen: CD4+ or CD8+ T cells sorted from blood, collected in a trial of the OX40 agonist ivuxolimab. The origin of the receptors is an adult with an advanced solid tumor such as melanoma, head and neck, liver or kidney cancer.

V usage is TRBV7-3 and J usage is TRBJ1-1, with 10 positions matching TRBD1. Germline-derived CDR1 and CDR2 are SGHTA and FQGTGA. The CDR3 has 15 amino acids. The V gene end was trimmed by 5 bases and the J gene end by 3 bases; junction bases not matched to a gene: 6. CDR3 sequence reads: CASSPHGTGDTEAFF. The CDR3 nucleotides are TGTGCCAGCAGCCCCCACGGGACAGGGGACACTGAAGCTTTCTTT.

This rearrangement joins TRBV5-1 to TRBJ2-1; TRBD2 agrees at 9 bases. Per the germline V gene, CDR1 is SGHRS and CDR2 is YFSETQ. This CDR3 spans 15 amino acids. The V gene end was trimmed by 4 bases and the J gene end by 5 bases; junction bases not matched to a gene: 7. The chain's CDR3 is CASSPWTSDNNEQFF. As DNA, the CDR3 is TGCGCCAGCAGCCCCTGGACTAGCGACAACAATGAGCAGTTCTTC.

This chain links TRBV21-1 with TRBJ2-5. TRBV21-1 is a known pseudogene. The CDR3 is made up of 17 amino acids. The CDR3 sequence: CASSKDGQEGGRETQYF. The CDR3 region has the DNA TGTGCCAGCAGCAAAGATGGACAGGAGGGGGGGAGAGAGACCCAGTACTTC.

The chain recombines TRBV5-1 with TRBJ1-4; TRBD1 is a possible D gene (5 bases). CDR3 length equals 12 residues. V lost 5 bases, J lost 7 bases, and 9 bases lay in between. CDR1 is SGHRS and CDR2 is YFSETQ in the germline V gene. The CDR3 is CASRDMFEKLFF. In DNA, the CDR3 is TGCGCCAGCAGGGACATGTTTGAAAAACTGTTTTTT.

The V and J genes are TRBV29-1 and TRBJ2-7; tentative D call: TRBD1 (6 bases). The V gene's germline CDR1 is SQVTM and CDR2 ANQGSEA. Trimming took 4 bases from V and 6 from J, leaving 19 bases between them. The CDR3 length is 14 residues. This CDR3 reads CSVVGQLQGGEQYF. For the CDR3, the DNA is TGCAGCGTTGTAGGACAGCTCCAAGGGGGCGAGCAGTACTTC.

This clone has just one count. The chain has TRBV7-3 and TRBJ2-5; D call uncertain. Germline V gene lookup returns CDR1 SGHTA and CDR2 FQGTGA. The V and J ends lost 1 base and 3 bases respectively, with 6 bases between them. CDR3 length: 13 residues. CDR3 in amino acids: CASSLSREETQYF. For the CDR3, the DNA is TGTGCCAGCAGCTTAAGCCGGGAAGAGACCCAGTACTTC.

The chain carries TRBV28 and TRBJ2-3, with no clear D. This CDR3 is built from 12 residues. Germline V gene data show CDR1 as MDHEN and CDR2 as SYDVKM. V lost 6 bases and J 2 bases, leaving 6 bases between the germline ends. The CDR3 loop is CASREFTDTQYF. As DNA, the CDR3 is TGTGCCAGCAGGGAGTTCACAGATACGCAGTATTTT.

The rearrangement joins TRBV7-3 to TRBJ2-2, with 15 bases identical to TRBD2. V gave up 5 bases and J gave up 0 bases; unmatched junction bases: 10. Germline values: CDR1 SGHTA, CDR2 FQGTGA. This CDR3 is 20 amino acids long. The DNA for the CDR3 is TGTGCCAGCAGCCGTAAACCGGGACTAGCGGGAGGACCGAACACCGGGGAGCTGTTTTTT. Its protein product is CASSRKPGLAGGPNTGELFF.

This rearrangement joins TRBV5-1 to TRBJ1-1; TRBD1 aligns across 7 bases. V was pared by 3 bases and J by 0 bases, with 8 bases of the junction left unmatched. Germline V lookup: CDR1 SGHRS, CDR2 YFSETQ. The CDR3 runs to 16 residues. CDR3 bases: TGCGCCAGCAGCTCACAGGACAGGCGGATGAACACTGAAGCTTTCTTT. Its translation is CASSSQDRRMNTEAFF.

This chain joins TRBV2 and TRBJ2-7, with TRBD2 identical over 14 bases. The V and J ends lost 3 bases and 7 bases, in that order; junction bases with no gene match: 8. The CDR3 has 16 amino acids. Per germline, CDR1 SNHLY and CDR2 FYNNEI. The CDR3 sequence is CASSDRLAGGPGEQYF. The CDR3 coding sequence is TGTGCCAGCAGTGATCGACTAGCGGGAGGGCCGGGGGAGCAGTACTTC.

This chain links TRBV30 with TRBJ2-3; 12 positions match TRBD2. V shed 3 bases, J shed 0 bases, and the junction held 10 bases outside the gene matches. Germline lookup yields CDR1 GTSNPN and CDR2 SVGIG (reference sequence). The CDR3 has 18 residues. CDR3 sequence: CAWSPTPGLAGSTDTQYF. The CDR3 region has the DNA TGTGCCTGGAGCCCCACTCCGGGACTAGCGGGTAGCACAGATACGCAGTATTTT.

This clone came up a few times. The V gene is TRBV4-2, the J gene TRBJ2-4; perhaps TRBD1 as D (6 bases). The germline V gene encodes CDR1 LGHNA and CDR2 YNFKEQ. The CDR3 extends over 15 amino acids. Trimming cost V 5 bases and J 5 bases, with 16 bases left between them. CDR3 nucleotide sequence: TGTGCCAGCAGCGGGCAGGGGTTGGGGGAAAACATTCAGTACTTC. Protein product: CASSGQGLGENIQYF.

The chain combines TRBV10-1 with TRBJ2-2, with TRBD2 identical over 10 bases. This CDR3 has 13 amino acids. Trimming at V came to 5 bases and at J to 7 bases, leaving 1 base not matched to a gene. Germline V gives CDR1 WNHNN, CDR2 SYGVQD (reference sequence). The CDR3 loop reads CASSRTSGGELFF. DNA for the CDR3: TGCGCCAGCAGTAGGACTAGCGGCGGGGAGCTGTTTTTT.

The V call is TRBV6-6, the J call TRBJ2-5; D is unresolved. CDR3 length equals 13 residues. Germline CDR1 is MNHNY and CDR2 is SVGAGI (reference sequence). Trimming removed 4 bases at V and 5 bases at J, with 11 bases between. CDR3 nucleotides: TGTGCCAGCAGTTCTCCCGGGCCGGAGACCCAGTACTTC. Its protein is CASSSPGPETQYF.

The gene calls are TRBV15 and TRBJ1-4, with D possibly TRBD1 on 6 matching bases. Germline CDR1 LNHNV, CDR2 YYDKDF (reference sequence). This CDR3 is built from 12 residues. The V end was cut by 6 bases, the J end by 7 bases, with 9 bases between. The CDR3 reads CATSLRGEKLFF. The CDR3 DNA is TGTGCCACCAGTCTCAGGGGTGAAAAACTGTTTTTT.

The CDR3 DNA is TGTGCCAGCAGCTTAGTCCTAGCGGGTAGTGAGCAGTTCTTC. Protein sequence: CASSLVLAGSEQFF. The chain has TRBV7-3 and TRBJ2-1, with 8 bases that match TRBD2. Germline V gene sequence: CDR1 SGHTA, CDR2 FQGTGA. The trim removed 2 bases at V and 9 bases at J, leaving 6 bases unmatched. The CDR3 spans 14 residues.

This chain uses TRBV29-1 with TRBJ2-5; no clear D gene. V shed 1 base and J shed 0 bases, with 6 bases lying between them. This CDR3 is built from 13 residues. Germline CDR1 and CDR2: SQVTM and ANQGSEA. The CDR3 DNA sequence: TGCAGCGTTGAAGCGGCCAACCAAGAGACCCAGTACTTC. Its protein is CSVEAANQETQYF.

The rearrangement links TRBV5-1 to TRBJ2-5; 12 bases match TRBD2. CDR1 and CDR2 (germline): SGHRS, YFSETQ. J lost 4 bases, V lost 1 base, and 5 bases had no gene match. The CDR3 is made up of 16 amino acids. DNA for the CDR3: TGCGCCAGCAGCTTGTTGCCTAGCGGGAGGGGAGAGACCCAGTACTTC. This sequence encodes CASSLLPSGRGETQYF.

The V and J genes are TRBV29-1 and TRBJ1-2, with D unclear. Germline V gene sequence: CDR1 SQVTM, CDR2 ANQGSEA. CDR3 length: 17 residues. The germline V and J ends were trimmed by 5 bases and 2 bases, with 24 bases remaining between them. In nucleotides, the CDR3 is TGCAGCGTTTGGGGAAGCCCTTTGCAGGCAGCCAACTATGGCTACACCTTC. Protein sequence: CSVWGSPLQAANYGYTF.

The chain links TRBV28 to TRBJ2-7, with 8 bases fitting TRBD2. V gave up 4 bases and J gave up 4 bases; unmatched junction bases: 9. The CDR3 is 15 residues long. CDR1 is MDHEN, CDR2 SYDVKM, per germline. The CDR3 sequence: CASSSLAVRGYEQYF. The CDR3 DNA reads TGTGCCAGCAGTTCACTAGCGGTCCGGGGGTACGAGCAGTACTTC.

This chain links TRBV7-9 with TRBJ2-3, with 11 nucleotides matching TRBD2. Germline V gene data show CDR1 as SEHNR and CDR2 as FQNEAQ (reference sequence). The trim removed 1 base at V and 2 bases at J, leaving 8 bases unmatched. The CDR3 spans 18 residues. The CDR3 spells CASSLGSSGRPITDTQYF. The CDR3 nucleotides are TGTGCCAGCAGCTTAGGGTCTAGCGGGAGGCCTATCACAGATACGCAGTATTTT. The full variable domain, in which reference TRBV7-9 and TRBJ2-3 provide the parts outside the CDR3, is DTGVSQNPRHKITKRGQNVTFRCDPISEHNRLYWYRQTLGQGPEFLTYFQNEAQLEKSRLLSDRFSAERPKGSFSTLEIQRTEQGDSAMYLCASSLGSSGRPITDTQYFGPGTRLTVL.

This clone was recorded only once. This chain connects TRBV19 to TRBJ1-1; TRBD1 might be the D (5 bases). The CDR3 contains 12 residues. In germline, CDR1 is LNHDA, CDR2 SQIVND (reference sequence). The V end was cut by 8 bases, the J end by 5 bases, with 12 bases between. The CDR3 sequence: CASGGRRTEAFF. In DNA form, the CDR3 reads TGTGCCAGTGGGGGAAGACGGACTGAAGCTTTCTTT.

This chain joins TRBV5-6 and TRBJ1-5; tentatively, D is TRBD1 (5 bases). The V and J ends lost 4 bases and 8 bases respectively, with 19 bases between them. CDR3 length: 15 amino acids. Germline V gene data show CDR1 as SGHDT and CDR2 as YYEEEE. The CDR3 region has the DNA TGTGCCAGCAGCCTTATGGGGGATGAGGAAAAGCCCCAGCATTTT. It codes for CASSLMGDEEKPQHF.

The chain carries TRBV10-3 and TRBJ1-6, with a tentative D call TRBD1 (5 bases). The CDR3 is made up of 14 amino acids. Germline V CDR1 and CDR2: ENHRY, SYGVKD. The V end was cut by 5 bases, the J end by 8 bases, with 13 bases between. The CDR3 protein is CAISSKGSDSPLHF. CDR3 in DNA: TGTGCCATCAGTTCAAAGGGGTCGGATTCACCCCTCCACTTT.

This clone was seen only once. CDR3 nucleotides: TGTGCCAGCAGCCATACGACAGGCTCCGAGCAGTACTTC. This encodes CASSHTTGSEQYF. The chain has TRBV9 and TRBJ2-7; maybe TRBD1 (6 bases). The CDR3 loop spans 13 amino acids. V gave up 4 bases and J gave up 6 bases, with 14 bases separating them. Germline CDR1 is SGDLS and CDR2 is YYNGEE.

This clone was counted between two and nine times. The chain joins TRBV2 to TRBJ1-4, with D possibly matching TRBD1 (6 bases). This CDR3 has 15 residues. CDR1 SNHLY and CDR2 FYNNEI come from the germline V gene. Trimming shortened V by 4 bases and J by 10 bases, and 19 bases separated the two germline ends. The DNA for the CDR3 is TGTGCCAGCAGTGCCCCCGGGACATTACATGGAAAACTGTTTTTT. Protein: CASSAPGTLHGKLFF.

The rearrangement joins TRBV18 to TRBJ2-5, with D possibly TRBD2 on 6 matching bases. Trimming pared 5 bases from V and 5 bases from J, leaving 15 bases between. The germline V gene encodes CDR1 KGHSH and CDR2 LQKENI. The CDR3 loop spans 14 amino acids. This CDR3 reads CASSRPGDAETQYF. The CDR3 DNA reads TGTGCCAGCTCAAGGCCGGGGGATGCGGAGACCCAGTACTTC.

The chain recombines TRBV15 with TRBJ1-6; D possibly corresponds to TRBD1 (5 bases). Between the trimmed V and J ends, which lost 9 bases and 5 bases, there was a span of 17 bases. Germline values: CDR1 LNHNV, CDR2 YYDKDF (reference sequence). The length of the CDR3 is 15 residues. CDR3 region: CATTPYRGDNSPLHF. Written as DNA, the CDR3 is TGTGCCACTACTCCCTATAGGGGTGATAATTCACCCCTCCACTTT.

CDR3 protein: CASSSRDSSYNEQFF. The CDR3, as DNA: TGTGCCAGCAGTAGCCGGGATTCCTCCTACAATGAGCAGTTCTTC. The chain recombines TRBV6-5 with TRBJ2-1, with D possibly matching TRBD2 (5 bases). With 5 bases removed from V and 0 bases from J, the gap between germline ends came to 11 bases. The CDR3 runs to 15 residues. Germline CDR1 is MNHEY and CDR2 is SVGAGI.